This T cell receptor (beta chain) is drawn from a study of T cell clonotyping in hematopoietic cell transplantation. Findings of the study overall: Higher Inverse Simpson Index values in graft donor and pretransplant recipient predicted broader posttransplant TCR diversity. Pathologically expanded recipient clonotypes increased progressively from day 30 to day 180 as diversity fell.

Trimming stripped 1 base from V and 2 bases from J, with 11 bases between. The CDR3 consists of 15 residues. Germline-derived CDR1 and CDR2 are SGHRS and YFSETQ. Clones were sequenced by immunoSEQ multiplex PCR, and TCRdb holds only the in-frame ones, with some missing. This sample has tens of thousands of clones, with about 92% found just once. The time point is: recipient sample about 28 days before transplant, after cytoreduction. Blood collection times were about day -28 and days 30, 100, 180 posttransplant. About this clone itself: The antigen is not known.

The chain carries TRBV5-1 and TRBJ2-3; unclear D gene. The source was peripheral blood mononuclear cells, collected before stem cell transplant. The clonotype comes from a man aged 50-60 years with acute myeloid leukemia. Some clones in this sample may be carry-over from other donors' samples. CDR3 residues: CASSLMSVLTDTQYF. The CDR3 DNA reads TGCGCCAGCAGCTTGATGTCGGTTCTCACAGATACGCAGTATTTT. Full variable domain (rest looked up from reference TRBV5-1 and TRBJ2-3): KAGVTQTPRYLIKTRGQQVTLSCSPISGHRSVSWYQQTPGQGLQFLFEYFSETQRNKGNFPGRFSGRQFSNSRSEMNVSTLELGDSALYLCASSLMSVLTDTQYFGPGTRLTVL.